This T cell receptor (beta chain) emerged from a study of blood T cells in healthy people across ages. The use of a sample-barcoded 5' primer and a J-beta primer mix characterized a second PCR of roughly 6 to 11 cycles. TCRdb processed the 5' RACE reads anew with MiXCR; each CDR3 protein has one entry. The data contain about 720,000 distinct CDR3 sequences, approximately 25% of them singletons. In its sample, this clonotype was seen a few times. V lost 3 bases to trimming and J lost 0 bases, with 9 bases between them. Germline CDR1 and CDR2: MRHNA and SNTAGT. This CDR3 is 15 amino acids long. Researchers collected about 9.7 milliliters of peripheral blood from every single donor. This same sample was also part of a study on T cells of mothers and their children. Turning to that study: Thymic selection molds TCR recombination output in a comparable way in related and unrelated pairs.

The sequence came from a boy aged 10-17 years in good health. The sequenced sample was blood. The chain is built from TRBV6-4 and TRBJ2-1; D is uncertain. The CDR3 is CASSDEPSSYNEQFF. In DNA form, the CDR3 reads TGTGCCAGCAGTGATGAGCCAAGCTCCTACAATGAGCAGTTCTTC.